The 31 T cell receptor beta chains listed next were all sequenced from one sample in a study of blood T cell repertoires in COVID-19. Assay: immunoSEQ multiplex PCR; the TCRdb copy retains only in-frame clones and omits some. The sample shows some 200,000 clones, roughly 81% of them seen only once. The sequenced sample was peripheral blood. The receptors were sampled from a woman aged 40 to 50 with COVID-19, enrolled during active disease.

In this sample, this clone turned up a few times. This rearrangement joins TRBV1 to TRBJ2-7; the listed D gene, TRBD2, was not tested against the DNA. TRBV1 is given as a pseudogene. This CDR3 region has 14 residues. The CDR3 DNA reads as TGCACCAGCAGCCAAACCGGGGTTCCGTACGAGCAGTACTTC. Its protein is CTSSQTGVPYEQYF.

The rearrangement joins TRBV7-8 to TRBJ2-1; D not certain. CDR3 length equals 14 residues. V was clipped by 5 bases and J by 0 bases, with 8 bases between them. Germline loops: CDR1 SGHVS, CDR2 FQNEAQ. In nucleotides, the CDR3 is TGTGCCAGCAGCCAATCTAGCTCCTACAATGAGCAGTTCTTC. Translation: CASSQSSSYNEQFF. The full variable domain, rest sourced from reference TRBV7-8 and TRBJ2-1, is GAGVSQSPRYKVAKRGQDVALRCDPISGHVSLFWYQQALGQGPEFLTYFQNEAQLDKSGLPSDRFFAERPEGSVSTLKIQRTQQEDSAVYLCASSQSSSYNEQFFGPGTRLTVL.

The rearrangement joins TRBV6-6 to TRBJ1-1; 7 nucleotides align to TRBD1. CDR3 size: 14 residues. J lost 7 bases, V lost 5 bases, and 10 bases had no gene match. Germline loops: CDR1 MNHNY, CDR2 SVGAGI (reference sequence). CDR3 bases: TGTGCCAGCAGTAGACAGGGATCTAGAAGTGAAGCTTTCTTT. The encoded protein is CASSRQGSRSEAFF.

The chain has TRBV5-1 and TRBJ2-3, with 9 bases aligning to TRBD1. The CDR3 contains 15 residues. V was clipped by 4 bases and J by 6 bases; unmatched bases: 9. The germline V gene encodes CDR1 SGHRS and CDR2 YFSETQ. CDR3 sequence: CASSLRDREDDTQYF. DNA of the CDR3: TGCGCCAGCAGCCTCCGGGACAGGGAGGACGATACGCAGTATTTT.

The table lists this clone with a count of one. The chain joins TRBV19 to TRBJ2-2; 11 bases line up with TRBD2. This CDR3 spans 19 amino acids. CDR1 and CDR2 (germline): LNHDA, SQIVND (reference sequence). After removal of 0 bases from V and 6 bases from J, the junction contained 12 bases not matched to a gene. CDR3 nucleotide sequence: TGTGCCAGTAGTATAGATACGCATAGCGGGAGGGCGATCGCCGGGGAGCTGTTTTTT. Translation: CASSIDTHSGRAIAGELFF.

This clone was seen a handful of times. The chain joins TRBV10-1 to TRBJ1-3; a weak D match, TRBD1 (5 bases). CDR1 and CDR2 from the germline V gene are WNHNN and SYGVQD (reference sequence). V dropped 8 bases and J dropped 2 bases, with 7 bases sitting between them. This CDR3 region has 12 residues. In DNA form, the CDR3 reads TGCGCCAGCCAGGGTCCTGGAAACACCATATATTTT. It yields the protein CASQGPGNTIYF.

The V and J genes are TRBV29-1 and TRBJ2-7, with TRBD2 as a possible D gene (6 bases). The CDR3 has 13 amino acids. V shed 6 bases and J shed 4 bases, with 16 bases lying between them. CDR1 SQVTM and CDR2 ANQGSEA come from the germline V gene. Here the CDR3 DNA reads TGCAGCGTGACATTCGGGGGTGGGTACGAGCAGTACGTC. Its translation is CSVTFGGGYEQYV.

This chain uses TRBV5-4 with TRBJ2-1; TRBD1 is a possible D gene (6 bases). V was clipped by 6 bases and J by 15 bases, with 31 bases between them. Germline CDR1 and CDR2: SGHNT and YYREEE (reference sequence). This CDR3 contains 16 residues. Written as DNA, the CDR3 is TGTGCCAGCACCTTTCCCACCGGGACATCCTCCGGCCTACTGTTCTTC. Translation gives CASTFPTGTSSGLLFF.

The V gene is TRBV18, the J gene TRBJ2-2, with D possibly matching TRBD1 (6 bases). Trimming removed 6 bases at V and 6 bases at J, with 17 bases between. The CDR3 sequence is 15 residues long. Germline CDR1 and CDR2: KGHSH and LQKENI. CDR3 bases: TGTGCCAGCTCCCCCGGACAGTCCAGTGCCGGGGAGCTGTTTTTT. It translates to CASSPGQSSAGELFF.

The rearrangement joins TRBV29-1 to TRBJ2-3; D perhaps matches TRBD1 (5 bases). V was clipped by 4 bases and J by 2 bases, with 16 bases between them. Looked up from germline, CDR1 is SQVTM and CDR2 is ANQGSEA. The CDR3 runs 15 residues. The CDR3 DNA reads as TGCAGCGTTGGACCCCGACAGTACTCCACAGATACGCAGTATTTT. Protein sequence: CSVGPRQYSTDTQYF.

There are a few counts of this clone. The chain's CDR3 is CASSSPGLGTYEQYF. The CDR3, as DNA: TGCGCCAGCAGCTCGCCGGGACTGGGGACCTACGAGCAGTACTTC. J is TRBJ2-7 and V is TRBV5-1, with D possibly being TRBD2 (6 bases). V was trimmed by 3 bases and J by 2 bases, leaving 15 bases between them. There are 15 residues in the CDR3. Per the germline V gene, CDR1 is SGHRS and CDR2 is YFSETQ.

The chain employs TRBV7-8 and TRBJ2-3; maybe TRBD2 (6 bases). Per germline, CDR1 SGHVS and CDR2 FQNEAQ. V was pared by 5 bases and J by 5 bases, with 20 bases between. This CDR3 contains 16 residues. The DNA of the CDR3 is TGTGCCAGCAGCCCACTGGGTGGTAGCGGCGGAGATACGCAGTATTTT. It encodes CASSPLGGSGGDTQYF.

This chain links TRBV6-5 with TRBJ1-1; possible D gene TRBD1, 6 bases. This CDR3 has 15 residues. The V end was cut by 7 bases, the J end by 6 bases, with 21 bases between. The germline CDR1 and CDR2 sequences are MNHEY and SVGAGI. CDR3 DNA sequence: TGTGCCAGCACCCGGAACACAGGGACGCGATCTGAAGCTTTCTTT. It codes for CASTRNTGTRSEAFF.

The chain joins TRBV5-4 to TRBJ1-1; possible D gene TRBD1, 6 bases. Trimming shortened V by 4 bases and J by 4 bases, and 14 bases separated the two germline ends. CDR1 is SGHNT, CDR2 YYREEE, per germline (reference sequence). The CDR3 runs to 14 residues. CDR3 sequence reads: CASSGRGRGTEAFF. Here the CDR3 DNA reads TGTGCCAGCAGCGGCAGGGGCCGGGGCACTGAAGCTTTCTTT. Looking up the rest from reference TRBV5-4 and TRBJ1-1 gives the full variable domain: ETGVTQSPTHLIKTRGQQVTLRCSSQSGHNTVSWYQQALGQGPQFIFQYYREEENGRGNFPPRFSGLQFPNYSSELNVNALELDDSALYLCASSGRGRGTEAFFGQGTRLTVV.

This chain uses TRBV24-1 with TRBJ2-1; a possible D gene is TRBD1 (5 bases). The V gene's germline CDR1 is KGHDR and CDR2 SFDVKD. The CDR3 extends over 13 amino acids. V was trimmed by 4 bases and J by 9 bases, leaving 12 bases between them. CDR3 in DNA: TGTGCCACCAGTGACAGCCAAAGGGGTGAGCAGTTCTTC. Translation: CATSDSQRGEQFF.

The chain's CDR3 is CASSEFPRTEDEKLFF. The CDR3 DNA reads as TGTGCCAGCAGTGAGTTTCCCAGGACAGAGGACGAAAAACTGTTTTTT. The V gene is TRBV2, the J gene TRBJ1-4, with D possibly TRBD1 on 6 matching bases. The germline gives CDR1 SNHLY, CDR2 FYNNEI. CDR3 size: 16 residues. V was clipped by 3 bases and J by 8 bases, with 19 bases between them.

About this clone: The sample has other DNA sequences that encode this CDR3 too. The rearrangement joins TRBV2 to TRBJ2-5; no reliable D call. V was cut by 7 bases and J by 2 bases, with 5 bases left in between. This CDR3 contains 11 residues. Germline CDR1 reads SNHLY; CDR2 reads FYNNEI. The CDR3 sequence: CASTPQETQYF. The CDR3, as DNA: TGTGCCAGCACCCCGCAAGAGACCCAGTACTTC.

The V and J genes are TRBV19 and TRBJ1-6; D call uncertain. Trimming left V 5 bases short and J 6 bases short, with 8 bases between. Germline V gives CDR1 LNHDA, CDR2 SQIVND (reference sequence). This CDR3 region has 13 residues. CDR3 sequence: CASSVGSNSPLHF. The CDR3 bases are TGTGCCAGTAGTGTAGGGAGTAATTCACCCCTCCACTTT.

The V and J genes are TRBV2 and TRBJ2-3; TRBD1 might be the D (6 bases). The CDR3 is 14 residues long. V lost 10 bases and J lost 0, with 14 bases in between. Germline CDR1 is SNHLY and CDR2 is FYNNEI. The CDR3, as DNA: TGTGCCACCCAGCCTGGACAGAGCACAGATACGCAGTATTTT. Amino acid sequence: CATQPGQSTDTQYF. Based on the CDR3 plus reference TRBV2 and TRBJ2-3, the full variable domain is EPEVTQTPSHQVTQMGQEVILRCVPISNHLYFYWYRQILGQKVEFLVSFYNNEISEKSEIFDDQFSVERPDGSNFTLKIRSTKLEDSAMYFCATQPGQSTDTQYFGPGTRLTVL.

V gene TRBV5-1 combines with J gene TRBJ2-1; 9 bases agree with TRBD2. The CDR3 is made up of 16 amino acids. Germline CDR1 reads SGHRS; CDR2 reads YFSETQ. The trim removed 0 bases at V and 6 bases at J, leaving 7 bases unmatched. The CDR3 DNA follows: TGCGCCAGCAGCTTGGTGTGGCGGGAGGGCCTCAATGAGCAGTTCTTC. Amino acids: CASSLVWREGLNEQFF.

This clone came up a few times. The chain is built from TRBV14 and TRBJ2-3, with D unresolved. This CDR3 is built from 12 residues. The V end was cut by 4 bases, the J end by 3 bases, with 5 bases between. Germline CDR1 is SGHDN and CDR2 is FVKESK. The CDR3 loop is CASSPVTDTQYF. CDR3 in DNA: TGTGCCAGCAGCCCCGTTACAGATACGCAGTATTTT.

The gene calls are TRBV30 and TRBJ1-1; 8 bases are shared with TRBD1. Germline lookup yields CDR1 GTSNPN and CDR2 SVGIG (reference sequence). The CDR3 extends over 15 amino acids. With V trimmed by 3 bases and J by 1 base, 7 bases remained unmatched. Here the CDR3 reads CAWRGSGTGNTEAFF. The CDR3 DNA reads as TGTGCCTGGAGGGGTTCCGGGACAGGGAACACTGAAGCTTTCTTT.

The chain combines TRBV7-8 with TRBJ2-1; 10 bases match TRBD2. This CDR3 has 15 amino acids. The germline CDR1 and CDR2 sequences are SGHVS and FQNEAQ. The junction had 5 bases not matched to a gene; V was cut back by 5 bases and J by 4 bases. The CDR3 here is CASSLGLADYNEQFF. CDR3 sequence (DNA): TGTGCCAGCAGCCTAGGACTAGCGGATTACAATGAGCAGTTCTTC.

The chain joins TRBV7-8 to TRBJ2-7; TRBD2 matches 12 bases. Trimming removed 5 bases from V and 7 bases from J; junction bases left unmatched: 12. This CDR3 is built from 16 residues. Germline CDR1 SGHVS, CDR2 FQNEAQ. CDR3 DNA sequence: TGTGCCAGCAGCAAGGGGGTAGGACTAGCGGGATGGGAGCAGTACTTC. It codes for CASSKGVGLAGWEQYF. The whole variable domain, remainder taken from reference TRBV7-8 and TRBJ2-7, is GAGVSQSPRYKVAKRGQDVALRCDPISGHVSLFWYQQALGQGPEFLTYFQNEAQLDKSGLPSDRFFAERPEGSVSTLKIQRTQQEDSAVYLCASSKGVGLAGWEQYFGPGTRLTVT.

Only a few counts were recorded for this clone. The chain links TRBV13 to TRBJ2-2, with D unresolved. Germline CDR1 reads PRHDT; CDR2 reads FYEKMQ (reference sequence). V gave up 2 bases and J gave up 4 bases, with 11 bases separating them. The CDR3 has 15 amino acids. CDR3 nucleotide sequence: TGTGCCAGCAGCTTAACAACCCCGCCCACCGGGGAGCTGTTTTTT. The encoded protein is CASSLTTPPTGELFF.

This clone was observed once. V and J are TRBV2 and TRBJ1-4; D call uncertain. Germline V CDR1 and CDR2: SNHLY, FYNNEI. V was cut by 0 bases and J by 7 bases, with 3 bases left in between. The CDR3 has 12 residues. In DNA form, the CDR3 reads TGTGCCAGCAGTGAAGCGCGTGAAAAACTGTTTTTT. Translating it yields CASSEAREKLFF.

This clone was seen more than once but under ten times. The rearrangement links TRBV29-1 to TRBJ1-2; 11 bases agree with TRBD1. The CDR3 is made up of 15 amino acids. With V trimmed by 6 bases and J by 0 bases, 6 bases remained unmatched. CDR1 and CDR2 (germline): SQVTM, ANQGSEA. Written as DNA, the CDR3 is TGCAGCGTCCAGGGACAGGGGGTTCCTAACTATGGCTACACCTTC. Its translation: CSVQGQGVPNYGYTF.

This clone has more than one count but fewer than ten. The chain couples TRBV10-1 to TRBJ1-2, with 11 bases matching TRBD1. V lost 8 bases and J lost 5; bases outside the gene matches: 4. The CDR3 is made up of 13 amino acids. Germline CDR1 WNHNN, CDR2 SYGVQD (reference sequence). CDR3 sequence (DNA): TGCGCCAGCGGACAGGGGGCGGTTTATGGCTACACCTTC. This translates into CASGQGAVYGYTF.

The genes are TRBV7-2 and TRBJ2-2; 12 bases are shared with TRBD1. This CDR3 is built from 17 residues. The germline V gene encodes CDR1 SGHTA and CDR2 FQGNSA. Trimming removed 5 bases from V and 6 bases from J; junction bases left unmatched: 10. The CDR3, as DNA: TGTGCCAGCAGCCCCCCCGGGACAGGGGGCCTGGCCGGGGAGCTGTTTTTT. This encodes CASSPPGTGGLAGELFF.

The table lists this clone with a count of one. The rearrangement uses TRBV28 and TRBJ1-1; D not resolved. Germline CDR1 and CDR2: MDHEN and SYDVKM. V gave up 6 bases and J gave up 4 bases, with 24 bases separating them. The CDR3 is 17 residues long. The CDR3 sequence: CASSFPLGRERGTEAFF. CDR3 coding DNA: TGTGCCAGCAGCTTTCCGCTCGGACGAGAGCGGGGCACTGAAGCTTTCTTT.

J is TRBJ2-5 and V is TRBV7-8; TRBD2 aligns across 12 bases. Germline lookup yields CDR1 SGHVS and CDR2 FQNEAQ. This CDR3 contains 16 residues. With V trimmed by 4 bases and J by 5 bases, 8 bases remained unmatched. CDR3 DNA: TGTGCCAGCAGCTCACCGACTAGCGGGAGCGGGGAGACCCAGTACTTC. Its protein product is CASSSPTSGSGETQYF.